This passage covers 3 T cell receptor beta chains from one sample sequenced in a study of shared T cell receptors in the human thymus. Sequenced by immunoSEQ multiplex PCR; TCRdb stores in-frame clones only, minus some. The table lists 700,000 to 750,000 clones, 70% to 90% of them singletons, with 0.0095% to 0.011% in the top ten. These records were also assigned to another study, of human thymus T cells.

Sequenced material: thymocytes. These receptors all stem from a girl under three years old with a congenital heart defect.

V usage is TRBV6-6 and J usage is TRBJ1-5; D is perhaps TRBD1 (5 bases). Germline CDR1 MNHNY, CDR2 SVGAGI (reference sequence). The V end was cut by 1 base, the J end by 7 bases, with 17 bases between. The CDR3 length is 16 residues. Here the CDR3 reads CASSYYKGWKKQPQHF. The CDR3 DNA reads TGTGCCAGCAGTTACTATAAGGGGTGGAAGAAACAGCCCCAGCATTTT.

The rearrangement uses TRBV10-1 and TRBJ2-5; 10 bases are shared with TRBD1. The CDR3 runs 14 residues. Germline V lookup: CDR1 WNHNN, CDR2 SYGVQD (reference sequence). V gave up 3 bases and J gave up 5 bases; unmatched junction bases: 3. The CDR3: CASSDPGQGETQYF. For the CDR3, the DNA is TGCGCCAGCAGTGACCCGGGACAGGGGGAGACCCAGTACTTC.

The chain links TRBV14 to TRBJ2-2; D perhaps matches TRBD1 (6 bases). CDR1 SGHDN and CDR2 FVKESK come from the germline V gene. V was shortened by 8 bases and J by 5 bases, with 24 bases between the two germline ends. The CDR3 covers 17 residues. The CDR3 here is CASARGGVGTQTGELFF. The CDR3, as DNA: TGTGCCAGCGCTCGGGGTGGCGTTGGGACACAAACCGGGGAGCTGTTTTTT.